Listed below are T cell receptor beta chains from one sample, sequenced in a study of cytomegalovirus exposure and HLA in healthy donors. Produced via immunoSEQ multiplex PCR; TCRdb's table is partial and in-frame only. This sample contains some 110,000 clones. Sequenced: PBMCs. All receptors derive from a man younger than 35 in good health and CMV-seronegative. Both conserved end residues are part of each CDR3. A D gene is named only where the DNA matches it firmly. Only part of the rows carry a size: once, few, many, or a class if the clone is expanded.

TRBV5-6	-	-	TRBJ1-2	CASSLVFTAGEKDGYTF	TGTGCCAGCAGCTTGGTTTTTACGGCAGGGGAGAAGGACGGCTACACCTTC
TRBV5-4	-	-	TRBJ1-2	CASSLPGSHGYTF	TGTGCCAGCAGCTTACCAGGAAGCCATGGCTACACCTTC
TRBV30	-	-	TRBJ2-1	CAWSDLPGYNEQFF	TGTGCCTGGAGCGACCTTCCGGGGTACAATGAGCAGTTCTTC
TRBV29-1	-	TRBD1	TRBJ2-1	CSVIWTGRPYNEQFF	TGCAGCGTGATTTGGACAGGGAGACCCTACAATGAGCAGTTCTTC
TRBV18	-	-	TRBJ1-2	CASSPREGSYGYTF	TGTGCCAGCTCACCGAGGGAAGGTAGCTATGGCTACACCTTC
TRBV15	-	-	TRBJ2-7	CATSRDRRDSYEQYF	TGTGCCACCAGCAGAGATCGGAGGGACAGCTACGAGCAGTACTTC
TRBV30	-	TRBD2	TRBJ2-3	CAWSPTSGRVDTQYF	TGTGCCTGGAGTCCGACTAGCGGGAGAGTAGATACGCAGTATTTT
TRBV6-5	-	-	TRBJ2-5	CASSYGGWEETQYF	TGTGCCAGCAGTTATGGAGGGTGGGAGGAGACCCAGTACTTC
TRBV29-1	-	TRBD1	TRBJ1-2	CSAQGSSGQGVYGYTF	TGCAGCGCCCAAGGTTCTTCGGGACAGGGGGTCTATGGCTACACCTTC
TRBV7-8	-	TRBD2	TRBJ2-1	CASSSRGLAPYNEQFF	TGTGCCAGCAGCTCCAGGGGACTAGCGCCATACAATGAGCAGTTCTTC
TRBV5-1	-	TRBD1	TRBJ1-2	CASSSMVDRAHGYTF	TGCGCCAGCAGCTCGATGGTGGACAGGGCCCATGGCTACACCTTC
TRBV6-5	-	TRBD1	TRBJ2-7	CASSYGTGGVEQYF	TGTGCCAGCAGTTATGGGACAGGGGGCGTCGAGCAGTACTTC
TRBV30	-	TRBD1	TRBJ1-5	CAWSVGTGSFGFNQPQHF	TGTGCCTGGAGTGTTGGGACAGGGAGTTTTGGCTTTAATCAGCCCCAGCATTTT
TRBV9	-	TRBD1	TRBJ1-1	CASSETGNRGPTEAFF	TGTGCCAGCAGCGAAACCGGCAACAGGGGGCCCACTGAAGCTTTCTTT
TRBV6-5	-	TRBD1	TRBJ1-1	CASSYRGQGVRAFF	TGTGCCAGCAGTTACCGAGGACAGGGGGTTCGAGCTTTCTTT
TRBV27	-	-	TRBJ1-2	CASSPLDSYGYTF	TGTGCCAGCAGTCCTCTGGACAGCTATGGCTACACCTTC
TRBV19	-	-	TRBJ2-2	CASSRGSNTGELFF	TGTGCCAGTAGTCGGGGGTCGAACACCGGGGAGCTGTTTTTT
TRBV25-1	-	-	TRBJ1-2	CASSDFSQGSAYGYTF	TGTGCCAGCAGTGACTTCTCACAGGGTTCGGCCTATGGCTACACCTTC
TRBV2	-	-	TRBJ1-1	CASRVDRNTEAFF	TGTGCCAGCAGAGTGGACAGGAACACTGAAGCTTTCTTT
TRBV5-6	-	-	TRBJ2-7	CASSSRKTYEQYF	TGTGCCAGCAGCTCTCGGAAGACATACGAGCAGTACTTC
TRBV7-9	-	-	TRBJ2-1	CASRPIQGANEQFF	TGTGCCAGCAGACCCATACAGGGCGCAAATGAGCAGTTCTTC
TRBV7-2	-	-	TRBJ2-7	CASSLSSSVRYEQYF	TGTGCCAGCAGCTTATCTTCGAGTGTACGATACGAGCAGTACTTC
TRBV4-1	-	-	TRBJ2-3	CASSQDLAPSQYF	TGCGCCAGCAGCCAAGATCTAGCCCCCTCTCAGTATTTT
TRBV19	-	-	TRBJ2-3	CASSRTEITDTQYF	TGTGCCAGTAGTCGGACAGAGATCACAGATACGCAGTATTTT
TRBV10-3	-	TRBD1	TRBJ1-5	CAISITGVSNQPQHF	TGTGCCATCAGTATAACAGGGGTTAGCAATCAGCCCCAGCATTTT
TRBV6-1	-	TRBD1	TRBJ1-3	CASSEAPGQGAFGNTIYF	TGTGCCAGCAGTGAAGCGCCGGGACAGGGGGCGTTTGGAAACACCATATATTTT
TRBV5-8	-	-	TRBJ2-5	CASSARGNRQETQYF	TGTGCCAGCAGCGCCCGGGGAAACAGACAAGAGACCCAGTACTTC
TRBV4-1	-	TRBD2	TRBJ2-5	CASRLDSTSGMETQYF	TGCGCCAGCAGACTAGATAGTACTAGCGGGATGGAGACCCAGTACTTC
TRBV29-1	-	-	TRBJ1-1	CSVVMANTEAFF	TGCAGCGTTGTTATGGCTAACACTGAAGCTTTCTTT
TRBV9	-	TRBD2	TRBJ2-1	CASASGSSYNEQFF	TGTGCCAGCGCTAGCGGGAGCTCCTACAATGAGCAGTTCTTC
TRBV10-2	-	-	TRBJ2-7	CASSVFEAEQYF	TGCGCCAGCAGTGTATTCGAGGCCGAGCAGTACTTC
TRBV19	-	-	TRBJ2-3	CASSIKARFSTDTQYF	TGTGCCAGTAGTATCAAAGCGAGGTTTAGCACAGATACGCAGTATTTT
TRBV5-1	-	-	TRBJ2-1	CASSLTVGGNEQFF	TGCGCCAGCAGCTTAACGGTGGGGGGCAATGAGCAGTTCTTC
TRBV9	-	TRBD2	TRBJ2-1	CASSVIAGAYNEQFF	TGTGCCAGCAGCGTGATAGCGGGAGCCTACAATGAGCAGTTCTTC
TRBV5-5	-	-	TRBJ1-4	CASSLEVGQGLIATNEKLFF	TGTGCCAGCAGCTTGGAAGTCGGGCAGGGGTTAATTGCAACTAATGAAAAACTGTTTTTT
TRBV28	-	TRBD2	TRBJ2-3	CASSSGTRREGTQYF	TGTGCCAGCAGTTCCGGGACTAGGAGGGAGGGTACGCAGTATTTT
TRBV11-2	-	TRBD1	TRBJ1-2	CASSRNRGTNYGYTF	TGTGCCAGCAGCCGCAACAGGGGAACTAACTATGGCTACACCTTC
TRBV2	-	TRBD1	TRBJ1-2	CASRQGAGYGYTF	TGTGCCAGCAGGCAGGGGGCTGGGTATGGCTACACCTTC
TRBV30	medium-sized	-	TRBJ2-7	CACGIGSYEQYF	TGTGCCTGTGGGATTGGGAGCTACGAGCAGTACTTC
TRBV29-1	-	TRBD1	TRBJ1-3	CSVAGGGARNTIYF	TGCAGCGTTGCGGGAGGGGGCGCGAGGAACACCATATATTTT
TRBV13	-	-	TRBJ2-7	CASSFLVLEGSGPEQYF	TGTGCCAGCAGCTTTCTTGTGCTGGAGGGTTCAGGCCCCGAGCAGTACTTC
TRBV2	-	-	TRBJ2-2	CASEDRANTGELFF	TGTGCCAGCGAGGACAGAGCGAACACCGGGGAGCTGTTTTTT
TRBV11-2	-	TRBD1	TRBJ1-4	CASSLVAGGREKLFF	TGTGCCAGCAGCTTAGTAGCAGGGGGCAGGGAAAAACTGTTTTTT
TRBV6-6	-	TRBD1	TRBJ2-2	CASRVDRGPAGELFF	TGTGCCAGCAGAGTAGACAGGGGCCCTGCCGGGGAGCTGTTTTTT
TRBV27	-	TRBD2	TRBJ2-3	CASSLRAGGRGTDTQYF	TGTGCCAGCAGTTTAAGAGCGGGCGGGAGGGGCACAGATACGCAGTATTTT